The 25 T cell receptor beta chains in this list originate from one sample, sequenced in a study of T cells in Graves' hyperthyroidism and ophthalmopathy. The source material, RNA transcripts, was used to amplify TCR beta CDR3 regions. A first-round RT-PCR of the TCR CDR3 used the HTBI primer set. Using its own MiXCR run on the multiplex PCR reads, TCRdb lists one record per CDR3 protein. The data contain around 600,000 distinct CDR3 sequences, 45% of them singletons. The sample consisted of peripheral blood or thyroid tissue (not recorded which). The receptors derive from an adult man with Graves' disease, either hyperthyroidism or ophthalmopathy (not recorded which).

V usage is TRBV7-2 and J usage is TRBJ2-7, with 10 bases identical to TRBD1. CDR1 and CDR2 (germline): SGHTA, FQGNSA. V lost 5 bases, J lost 5 bases, and 9 bases stayed unmatched. The CDR3 has 15 residues. The CDR3 DNA reads as TGTGCCAGCAGCGTCACCGGGACAGGGGTCGACGAGCAGTACTTC. This sequence encodes CASSVTGTGVDEQYF.

Ten or more counts support this clonotype. The rearrangement joins TRBV7-9 to TRBJ1-4; 7 bases map to TRBD1. CDR3 length: 14 amino acids. CDR1 and CDR2 (germline): SEHNR, FQNEAQ (reference sequence). The V gene end was trimmed by 3 bases and the J gene end by 2 bases; junction bases not matched to a gene: 0. CDR3 residues: CASSFRGTNEKLFF. CDR3 DNA sequence: TGTGCCAGCAGCTTCAGGGGGACTAATGAAAAACTGTTTTTT.

This clonotype was counted at least ten times. The V call is TRBV7-9, the J call TRBJ2-5, with D unclear. The CDR3 extends over 15 amino acids. Trimming stripped 2 bases from V and 4 bases from J, with 14 bases between. Germline V gives CDR1 SEHNR, CDR2 FQNEAQ (reference sequence). The CDR3 protein is CASSLLGSIGETQYF. The CDR3 DNA reads TGTGCCAGCAGCTTACTAGGGTCGATTGGAGAGACCCAGTACTTC.

A remark on this clonotype: This may be a read error, as it is one base from a much larger clone. The V and J genes are TRBV29-1 and TRBJ1-1; tentatively, D is TRBD1 (6 bases). Germline CDR1 is SQVTM and CDR2 is ANQGSEA. This CDR3 is 12 amino acids long. CDR3 in DNA: TGCAGCGTTAAACAGGGAATGACTGAAGCTCTCTTT. This gives the protein CSVKQGMTEALF.

This clonotype was recorded a few times. The chain couples TRBV4-1 to TRBJ2-2, with a tentative D call TRBD1 (5 bases). In germline, CDR1 is MGHRA, CDR2 YSYEKL. This CDR3 comprises 14 residues. The V gene lost 1 base and the J gene lost 5 bases, with 8 bases spanning the gap. The CDR3 reads CASSQVGATGELFF. CDR3 DNA sequence: TGCGCCAGCAGCCAAGTTGGGGCGACCGGGGAGCTGTTTTTT.

There are many counts of this clonotype. The chain carries TRBV15 and TRBJ1-5, with TRBD1 identical over 9 bases. Trimming cost V 3 bases and J 4 bases; bases outside gene matches: 4. Germline V gene sequence: CDR1 LNHNV, CDR2 YYDKDF (reference sequence). This CDR3 is built from 15 residues. Written as DNA, the CDR3 is TGTGCCACCAGCAGGGACAGGGGATTTAATCAGCCCCAGCATTTT. Protein sequence: CATSRDRGFNQPQHF.

This clonotype was detected once. The rearrangement joins TRBV19 to TRBJ1-1; no reliable D call. Trimming cost V 1 base and J 4 bases, with 7 bases left between them. Germline V gene data show CDR1 as LNHDA and CDR2 as SQIVND (reference sequence). This CDR3 is 13 amino acids long. The chain's CDR3 is CASSIGPGTEAFF. CDR3 DNA sequence: TGTGCCAGTAGTATAGGACCGGGCACTGAAGCTTTCTTT.

The chain couples TRBV5-1 to TRBJ1-2; TRBD1 is a possible D gene (6 bases). V was clipped by 3 bases and J by 4 bases, with 10 bases between them. The germline V gene encodes CDR1 SGHRS and CDR2 YFSETQ. The CDR3 runs 13 residues. The CDR3 reads CASSSQGSYGYTF. The CDR3 region has the DNA TGCGCCAGCAGCTCACAGGGTAGCTATGGCTACACCTTC.

This chain uses TRBV2 with TRBJ1-4, with TRBD1 matching over 9 bases. The CDR3 is made up of 13 amino acids. In germline, CDR1 is SNHLY, CDR2 FYNNEI. Germline trimming cut 6 bases from V and 10 bases from J; bases unmatched to any gene: 6. The CDR3 nucleotides read TGTGCCAGCAGCATGACAGGGGGGGGAAAACTGTTTTTT. Translated: CASSMTGGGKLFF. Using reference TRBV2 and TRBJ1-4 for the parts outside the CDR3, the full variable domain is EPEVTQTPSHQVTQMGQEVILRCVPISNHLYFYWYRQILGQKVEFLVSFYNNEISEKSEIFDDQFSVERPDGSNFTLKIRSTKLEDSAMYFCASSMTGGGKLFFGSGTQLSVL.

Only a few counts were recorded for this clonotype. The chain uses TRBV9 and TRBJ1-3; 7 bases align to TRBD1. Trimming cost V 6 bases and J 0 bases; bases outside gene matches: 6. Germline CDR1 and CDR2: SGDLS and YYNGEE. The CDR3 is 15 amino acids. The CDR3 region is CASTATGISGNTIYF. DNA for the CDR3: TGTGCCAGCACCGCGACAGGGATCTCTGGAAACACCATATATTTT.

The J gene is TRBJ2-7, the V gene TRBV5-1; 10 bases align to TRBD2. V lost 0 bases and J lost 2; bases outside the gene matches: 5. Germline CDR1 reads SGHRS; CDR2 reads YFSETQ. This CDR3 contains 16 residues. The CDR3 DNA sequence: TGCGCCAGCAGCTTGGCCCCTAGCGGGAGTACCTACGAGCAGTACTTC. Protein sequence: CASSLAPSGSTYEQYF.

This chain links TRBV7-9 with TRBJ2-7, with 9 bases fitting TRBD1. After removal of 5 bases from V and 4 bases from J, the junction contained 9 bases not matched to a gene. The CDR3 has 15 amino acids. In germline, CDR1 is SEHNR, CDR2 FQNEAQ (reference sequence). The CDR3 DNA reads as TGTGCCAGCAGCCCCCCACAGGGGGCGGTATACGAGCAGTACTTC. Protein sequence: CASSPPQGAVYEQYF.

This clonotype was observed many times. V usage is TRBV24-1 and J usage is TRBJ1-1; 9 bases align to TRBD1. The V gene end was trimmed by 7 bases and the J gene end by 4 bases; junction bases not matched to a gene: 12. Germline V gene lookup returns CDR1 KGHDR and CDR2 SFDVKD. The CDR3 consists of 16 residues. As DNA, the CDR3 is TGTGCCACCAGGTTGACAGAACAGGGGGCTGGCACTGAAGCTTTCTTT. It encodes CATRLTEQGAGTEAFF.

This clonotype was counted many times. The CDR3 is CAIRIGPNTEAFF. CDR3 DNA: TGTGCCATACGCATCGGGCCGAATACTGAAGCTTTCTTT. The J gene is TRBJ1-1, the V gene TRBV10-3; D gene unclear. CDR1 ENHRY and CDR2 SYGVKD come from the germline V gene. The CDR3 is made up of 13 amino acids. Trimming took 9 bases from V and 5 from J, leaving 16 bases between them.

This clonotype was recorded a few times. At one end the junction does not follow the germline gene, possibly because of a read error. The gene calls are TRBV7-9 and TRBJ2-5; the D gene could be TRBD1 or TRBD2 (5 bases each). CDR3 size: 12 residues. Looked up from germline, CDR1 is SEHNR and CDR2 is FQNEAQ (reference sequence). The CDR3 DNA follows: TGTGCCAGCACGGGGCATCCCACCGCCCTCGTCTTC. Translated, it gives CASTGHPTALVF.

The chain has TRBV29-1 and TRBJ2-7; D not certain. The V end was cut by 4 bases, the J end by 10 bases, with 14 bases between. The CDR3 runs 11 residues. CDR1 is SQVTM and CDR2 is ANQGSEA in the germline V gene. The CDR3 reads CSVALVQSQYF. Written as DNA, the CDR3 is TGCAGCGTTGCTCTCGTACAGAGCCAGTACTTC.

V and J are TRBV7-9 and TRBJ1-6; 8 bases agree with TRBD1. The germline V gene encodes CDR1 SEHNR and CDR2 FQNEAQ (reference sequence). With V trimmed by 5 bases and J by 10 bases, 10 bases remained unmatched. The CDR3 loop spans 15 amino acids. DNA for the CDR3: TGTGCCAGCAGCGGAAGACAGGGGCAAGGATCACCCCTCCACTTT. It codes for CASSGRQGQGSPLHF.

There are a few counts of this clonotype. The chain joins TRBV20-1 to TRBJ1-2, with 7 positions matching TRBD1. Trimming removed 0 bases from V and 3 bases from J; junction bases left unmatched: 7. From germline, CDR1 is DFQATT and CDR2 SNEGSKA (reference sequence). The CDR3 loop spans 15 amino acids. The CDR3 loop is CSARDQYRGDYGYTF. CDR3 DNA sequence: TGCAGTGCTAGAGATCAGTACAGGGGTGACTATGGCTACACCTTC.

In regard to this clonotype: A much larger clone differs from this one at a single base, so this may be a read error. The chain couples TRBV29-1 to TRBJ2-5; D might be TRBD1 (6 bases). Trimming pared 5 bases from V and 2 bases from J, leaving 9 bases between. Germline CDR1 reads SQVTM; CDR2 reads ANQGSEA. The CDR3 extends over 12 amino acids. CDR3 in amino acids: CSVLTGQETQYF. DNA of the CDR3: TGCAGCGTTCTAACAGGGCAAGAGACCCAGTACTTC.

The rearrangement joins TRBV5-1 to TRBJ1-4; a weak D match, TRBD1 (5 bases). The length of the CDR3 is 18 residues. V shed 0 bases and J shed 6 bases, with 21 bases lying between them. The germline gives CDR1 SGHRS, CDR2 YFSETQ. The CDR3 here is CASSLEETAGRLYEKLFF. The CDR3, as DNA: TGCGCCAGCAGCTTGGAGGAGACGGCAGGGCGTTTATATGAAAAACTGTTTTTT. The full variable domain, in which reference TRBV5-1 and TRBJ1-4 provide the parts outside the CDR3, is KAGVTQTPRYLIKTRGQQVTLSCSPISGHRSVSWYQQTPGQGLQFLFEYFSETQRNKGNFPGRFSGRQFSNSRSEMNVSTLELGDSALYLCASSLEETAGRLYEKLFFGSGTQLSVL.

The table lists this clonotype with many counts. The J gene is TRBJ1-2, the V gene TRBV24-1; D is unclear. CDR3 length: 12 amino acids. V lost 4 bases and J 4 bases, leaving 6 bases between the germline ends. The germline gives CDR1 KGHDR, CDR2 SFDVKD. CDR3 sequence (DNA): TGTGCCACCAGTGACCTAATCTATGGCTACACCTTC. Protein: CATSDLIYGYTF.

V is TRBV6-5 and J is TRBJ1-3, with D hard to call. Germline CDR1 and CDR2: MNHEY and SVGAGI. V lost 8 bases and J 0 bases, leaving 14 bases between the germline ends. This CDR3 contains 15 residues. The CDR3 loop reads CASAANQISGNTIYF. The CDR3 nucleotides read TGTGCCAGCGCGGCTAACCAGATCTCTGGAAACACCATATATTTT.

The chain recombines TRBV7-9 with TRBJ1-4, with 7 bases fitting TRBD1. CDR3 size: 17 residues. In germline, CDR1 is SEHNR, CDR2 FQNEAQ (reference sequence). The trim removed 7 bases at V and 5 bases at J, leaving 16 bases unmatched. In nucleotides, the CDR3 is TGTGCCAGCACGCTCTCCTTGGGGGACAGAAAGAATGAAAAACTGTTTTTT. As protein: CASTLSLGDRKNEKLFF.

V is TRBV5-1 and J is TRBJ1-2, with 8 bases matching TRBD1. CDR1 is SGHRS, CDR2 YFSETQ, per germline. The ends lost 6 bases at V and 1 base at J; junction bases unmatched: 5. The length of the CDR3 is 14 residues. The CDR3 loop is CASTSGQGNYGYTF. CDR3 bases: TGCGCCAGCACCTCCGGACAGGGTAACTATGGCTACACCTTC.

This clonotype was counted a few times. The V call is TRBV7-4, the J call TRBJ1-5, with 9 bases fitting TRBD1. V was clipped by 5 bases and J by 9 bases; unmatched bases: 11. The germline gives CDR1 SGHVT, CDR2 SQSDAQ. This CDR3 region has 15 residues. This chain's CDR3 is CASSQSDRGLGPQHF. The CDR3 nucleotides are TGTGCCAGCAGCCAATCGGACAGGGGCTTGGGGCCCCAGCATTTT.